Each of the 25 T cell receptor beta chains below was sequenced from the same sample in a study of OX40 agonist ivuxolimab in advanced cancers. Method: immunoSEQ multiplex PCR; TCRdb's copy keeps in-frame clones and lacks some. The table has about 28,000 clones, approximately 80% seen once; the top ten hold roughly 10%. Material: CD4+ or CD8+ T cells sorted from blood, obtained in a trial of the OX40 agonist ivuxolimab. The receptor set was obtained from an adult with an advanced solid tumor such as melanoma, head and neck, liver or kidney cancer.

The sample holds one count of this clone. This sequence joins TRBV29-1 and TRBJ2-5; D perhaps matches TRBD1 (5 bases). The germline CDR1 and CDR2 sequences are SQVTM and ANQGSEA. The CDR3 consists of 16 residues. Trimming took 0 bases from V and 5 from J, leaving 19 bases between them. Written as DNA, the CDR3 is TGCAGCGTTGAAGATCTCGAGCAGGGTGAATTTGAGACCCAGTACTTC. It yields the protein CSVEDLEQGEFETQYF.

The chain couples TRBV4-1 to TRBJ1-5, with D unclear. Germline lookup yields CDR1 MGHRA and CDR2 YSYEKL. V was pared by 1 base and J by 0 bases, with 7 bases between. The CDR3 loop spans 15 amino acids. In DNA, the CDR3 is TGCGCCAGCAGCCAAGTAGCCGCTAGCAATCAGCCCCAGCATTTT. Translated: CASSQVAASNQPQHF.

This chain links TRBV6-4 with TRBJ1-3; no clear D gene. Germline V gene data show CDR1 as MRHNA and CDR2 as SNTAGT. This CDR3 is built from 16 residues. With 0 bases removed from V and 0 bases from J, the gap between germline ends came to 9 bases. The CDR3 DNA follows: TGTGCCAGCAGTGACTCCCGGATACTCTCTGGAAACACCATATATTTT. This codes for CASSDSRILSGNTIYF.

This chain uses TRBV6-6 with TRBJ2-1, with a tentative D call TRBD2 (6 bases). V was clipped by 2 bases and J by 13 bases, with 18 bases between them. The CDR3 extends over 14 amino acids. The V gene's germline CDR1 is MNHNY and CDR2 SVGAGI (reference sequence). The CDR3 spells CASSYDGSPGGQFF. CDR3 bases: TGTGCCAGCAGTTACGATGGCTCACCCGGGGGTCAGTTCTTC.

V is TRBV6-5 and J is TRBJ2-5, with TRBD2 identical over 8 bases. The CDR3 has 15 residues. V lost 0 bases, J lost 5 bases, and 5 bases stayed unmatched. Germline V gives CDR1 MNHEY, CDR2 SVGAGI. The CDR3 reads CASSYSERGMETQYF. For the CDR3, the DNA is TGTGCCAGCAGTTACTCGGAGCGGGGGATGGAGACCCAGTACTTC.

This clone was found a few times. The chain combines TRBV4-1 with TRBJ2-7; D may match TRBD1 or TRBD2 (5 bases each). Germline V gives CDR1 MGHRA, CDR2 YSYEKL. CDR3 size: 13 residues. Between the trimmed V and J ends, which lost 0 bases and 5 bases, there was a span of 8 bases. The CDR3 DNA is TGCGCCAGCAGCCAAGATCGGGGCAACGAGCAGTACTTC. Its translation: CASSQDRGNEQYF.

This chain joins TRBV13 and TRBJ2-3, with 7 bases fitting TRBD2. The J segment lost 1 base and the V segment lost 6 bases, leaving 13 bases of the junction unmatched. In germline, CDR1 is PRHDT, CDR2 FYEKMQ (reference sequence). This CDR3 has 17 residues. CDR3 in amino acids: CASSPHPERGRTDTQYF. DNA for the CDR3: TGTGCCAGCAGTCCCCATCCAGAGCGGGGACGCACAGATACGCAGTATTTT.

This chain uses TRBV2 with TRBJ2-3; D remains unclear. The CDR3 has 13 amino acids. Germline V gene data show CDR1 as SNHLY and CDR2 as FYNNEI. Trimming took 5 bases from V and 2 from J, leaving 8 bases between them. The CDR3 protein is CASSYRNTDTQYF. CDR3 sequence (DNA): TGTGCCAGCAGTTATAGAAACACAGATACGCAGTATTTT. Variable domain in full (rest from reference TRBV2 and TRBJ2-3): EPEVTQTPSHQVTQMGQEVILRCVPISNHLYFYWYRQILGQKVEFLVSFYNNEISEKSEIFDDQFSVERPDGSNFTLKIRSTKLEDSAMYFCASSYRNTDTQYFGPGTRLTVL.

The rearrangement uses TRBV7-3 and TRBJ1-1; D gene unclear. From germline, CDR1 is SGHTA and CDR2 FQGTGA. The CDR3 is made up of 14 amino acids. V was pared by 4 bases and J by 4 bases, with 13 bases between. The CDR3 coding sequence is TGTGCCAGCAGCTCTCAGGAGCCGGGCACTGAAGCTTTCTTT. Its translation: CASSSQEPGTEAFF.

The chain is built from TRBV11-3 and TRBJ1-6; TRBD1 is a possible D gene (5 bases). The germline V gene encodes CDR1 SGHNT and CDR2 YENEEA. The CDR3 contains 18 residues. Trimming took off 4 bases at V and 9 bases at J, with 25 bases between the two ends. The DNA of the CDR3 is TGTGCCAGCAGCTCCGGGGGGGAGGACGAACTATTTGGTTCACCCCTCCACTTT. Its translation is CASSSGGEDELFGSPLHF. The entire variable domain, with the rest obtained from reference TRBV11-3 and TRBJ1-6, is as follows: EAGVVQSPRYKIIEKKQPVAFWCNPISGHNTLYWYLQNLGQGPELLIRYENEEAVDDSQLPKDRFSAERLKGVDSTLKIQPAELGDSAVYLCASSSGGEDELFGSPLHFGNGTRLTVT.

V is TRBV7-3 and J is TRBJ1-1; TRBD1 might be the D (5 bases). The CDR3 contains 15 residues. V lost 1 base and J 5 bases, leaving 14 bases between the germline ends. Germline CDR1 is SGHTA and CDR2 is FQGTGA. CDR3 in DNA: TGTGCCAGCAGCTTAAACACGGGGCTAGGTACTGAAGCTTTCTTT. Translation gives CASSLNTGLGTEAFF.

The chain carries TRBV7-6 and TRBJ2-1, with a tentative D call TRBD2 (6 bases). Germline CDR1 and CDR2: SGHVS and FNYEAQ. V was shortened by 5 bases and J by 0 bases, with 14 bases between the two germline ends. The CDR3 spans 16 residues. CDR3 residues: CASSPVGGSSYNEQFF. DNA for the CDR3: TGTGCCAGCAGCCCAGTGGGGGGAAGCTCCTACAATGAGCAGTTCTTC.

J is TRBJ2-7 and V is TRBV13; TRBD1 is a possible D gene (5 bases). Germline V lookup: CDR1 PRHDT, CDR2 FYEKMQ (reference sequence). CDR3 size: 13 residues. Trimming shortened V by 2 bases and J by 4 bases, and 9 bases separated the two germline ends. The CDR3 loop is CASSLNTGYEQYF. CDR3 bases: TGTGCCAGCAGCTTAAACACAGGATACGAGCAGTACTTC.

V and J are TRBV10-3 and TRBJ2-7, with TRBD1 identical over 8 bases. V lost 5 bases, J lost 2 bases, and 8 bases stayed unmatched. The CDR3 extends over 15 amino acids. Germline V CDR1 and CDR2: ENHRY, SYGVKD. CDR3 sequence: CAISPSDRATYEQYF. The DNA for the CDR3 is TGTGCCATCAGTCCCTCGGACAGGGCAACCTACGAGCAGTACTTC.

CDR3 coding DNA: TGTGCCAGTACCTCCTCCGGGGGGGCCTTCAATGAGCAGTTCTTC. Residues: CASTSSGGAFNEQFF. The rearrangement links TRBV19 to TRBJ2-1; 8 bases match TRBD2. The CDR3 is made up of 15 amino acids. Germline-derived CDR1 and CDR2 are LNHDA and SQIVND (reference sequence). Trimming took 7 bases from V and 6 from J; bases not matched to a gene: 11.

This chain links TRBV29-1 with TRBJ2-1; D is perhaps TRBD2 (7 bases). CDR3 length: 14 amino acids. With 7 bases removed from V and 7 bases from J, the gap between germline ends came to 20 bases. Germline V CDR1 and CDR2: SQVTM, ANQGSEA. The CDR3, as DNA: TGCAGCGGACGTTCGGGGGGCCCCATAAATGAGCAGTTCTTC. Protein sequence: CSGRSGGPINEQFF.

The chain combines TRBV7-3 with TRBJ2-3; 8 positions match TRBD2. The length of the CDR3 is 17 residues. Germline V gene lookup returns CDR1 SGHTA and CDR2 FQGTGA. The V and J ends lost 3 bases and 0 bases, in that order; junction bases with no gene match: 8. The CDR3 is CASSFEEAGASTDTQYF. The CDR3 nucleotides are TGTGCCAGCAGCTTTGAGGAAGCGGGGGCCAGCACAGATACGCAGTATTTT.

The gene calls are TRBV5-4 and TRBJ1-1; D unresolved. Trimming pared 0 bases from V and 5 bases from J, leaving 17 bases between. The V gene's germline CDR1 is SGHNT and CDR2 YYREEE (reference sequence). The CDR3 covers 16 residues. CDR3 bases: TGTGCCAGCAGCTTGGTTGGTGACCCCACCTTTACTGAAGCTTTCTTT. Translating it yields CASSLVGDPTFTEAFF. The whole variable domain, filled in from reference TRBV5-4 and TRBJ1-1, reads ETGVTQSPTHLIKTRGQQVTLRCSSQSGHNTVSWYQQALGQGPQFIFQYYREEENGRGNFPPRFSGLQFPNYSSELNVNALELDDSALYLCASSLVGDPTFTEAFFGQGTRLTVV.

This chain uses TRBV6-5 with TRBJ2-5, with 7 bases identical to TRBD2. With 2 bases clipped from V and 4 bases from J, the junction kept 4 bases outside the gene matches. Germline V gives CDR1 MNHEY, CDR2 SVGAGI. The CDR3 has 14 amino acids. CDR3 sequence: CASSYLQRGETQYF. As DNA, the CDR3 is TGTGCCAGCAGTTACCTCCAGCGGGGAGAGACCCAGTACTTC.

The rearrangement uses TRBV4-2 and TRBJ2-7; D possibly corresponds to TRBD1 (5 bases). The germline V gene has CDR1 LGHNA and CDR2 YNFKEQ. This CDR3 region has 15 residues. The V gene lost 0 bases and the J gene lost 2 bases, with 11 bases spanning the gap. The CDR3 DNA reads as TGTGCCAGCAGCCAAGATCTGATAGGGGCCTACGAGCAGTACTTC. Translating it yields CASSQDLIGAYEQYF.

DNA for the CDR3: TGTGCCAGCAGCCCAGGGGAGGGGGACGAGCAGTACTTC. It is translated as CASSPGEGDEQYF. The genes are TRBV2 and TRBJ2-7; weak D call: TRBD2 (7 bases). Germline lookup yields CDR1 SNHLY and CDR2 FYNNEI. Trimming cost V 6 bases and J 5 bases, with 14 bases left between them. This CDR3 is built from 13 residues.

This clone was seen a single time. This chain's CDR3 is CASSLGEGDGADTQYF. CDR3 sequence (DNA): TGTGCCAGCAGCCTCGGGGAAGGGGATGGGGCAGATACGCAGTATTTT. The chain combines TRBV9 with TRBJ2-3; tentatively, D is TRBD1 or TRBD2 (5 bases each). There are 16 residues in the CDR3. V dropped 4 bases and J dropped 4 bases, with 19 bases sitting between them. The V gene's germline CDR1 is SGDLS and CDR2 YYNGEE.

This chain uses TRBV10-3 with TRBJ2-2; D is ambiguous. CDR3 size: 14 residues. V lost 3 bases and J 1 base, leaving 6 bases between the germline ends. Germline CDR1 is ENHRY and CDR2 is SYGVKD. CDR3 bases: TGTGCCATCAGTGATTACAGGAACACCGGGGAGCTGTTTTTT. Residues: CAISDYRNTGELFF.

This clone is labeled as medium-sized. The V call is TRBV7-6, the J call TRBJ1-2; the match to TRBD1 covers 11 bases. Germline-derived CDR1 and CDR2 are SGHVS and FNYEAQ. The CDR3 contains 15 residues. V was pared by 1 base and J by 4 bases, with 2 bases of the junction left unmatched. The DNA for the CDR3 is TGTGCCAGCAGCTTAGGGACAGGGGGCTTCTATGGCTACACCTTC. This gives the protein CASSLGTGGFYGYTF.

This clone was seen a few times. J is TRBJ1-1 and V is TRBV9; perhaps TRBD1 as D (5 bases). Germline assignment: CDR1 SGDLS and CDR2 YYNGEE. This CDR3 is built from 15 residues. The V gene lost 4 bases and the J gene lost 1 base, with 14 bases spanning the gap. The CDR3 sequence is CASSPGWGRNTEAFF. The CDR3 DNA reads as TGTGCCAGCAGCCCCGGTTGGGGGAGGAACACTGAAGCTTTCTTT.